Below, 11 T cell receptor beta chains from the same sample are listed, as sequenced in a study of T cells in Graves' hyperthyroidism and ophthalmopathy. Amplification yielded TCR beta CDR3 regions, with RNA transcripts as the source. Using the HTBI primer set, a first-round RT-PCR was run on the TCR CDR3. TCRdb reprocessed the multiplex PCR reads via MiXCR and lists one record per CDR3 protein. The sample includes about 610,000 distinct CDR3 sequences, 14% to 15% of them seen just once. The sample was blood. These receptors came from a woman aged 40 to 55 with Graves' ophthalmopathy.

This clonotype has at least ten counts. The rearrangement links TRBV6-1 to TRBJ1-3, with D uncertain. This CDR3 is built from 14 residues. CDR1 and CDR2 from the germline V gene are MNHNS and SASEGT. Between the trimmed V and J ends, which lost 3 bases and 0 bases, there was a span of 6 bases. The CDR3 is CASSEVNSGNTIYF. Here the CDR3 DNA reads TGTGCCAGCAGTGAGGTGAACTCTGGAAACACCATATATTTT.

This clonotype was seen a handful of times. The J gene is TRBJ2-7, the V gene TRBV30, with 10 nucleotides matching TRBD2. CDR3 length equals 17 residues. Trimming cost V 3 bases and J 3 bases; bases outside gene matches: 14. Germline V gene sequence: CDR1 GTSNPN, CDR2 SVGIG (reference sequence). The CDR3: CAWSSLSGTSAHYEQYF. CDR3 in DNA: TGTGCCTGGAGCTCCCTCTCCGGGACTAGCGCCCACTACGAGCAGTACTTC.

The J gene is TRBJ2-2, the V gene TRBV12-5, with 8 positions matching TRBD2. From germline, CDR1 is LGHNT and CDR2 FRNRAP. CDR3 length: 14 residues. V was pared by 4 bases and J by 6 bases, with 4 bases of the junction left unmatched. The CDR3 DNA follows: TGTGCTAGTGGTTCCGGGGGGGGGCCCGGGGAGCTGTTTTTT. Its translation is CASGSGGGPGELFF.

The chain employs TRBV3-1 and TRBJ2-5; 12 bases map to TRBD2. With 4 bases clipped from V and 5 bases from J, the junction kept 5 bases outside the gene matches. The CDR3 has 15 residues. CDR1 and CDR2 (germline): LGHDT, YNNKEL (reference sequence). CDR3 DNA: TGTGCCAGCAGCCGCGGGACTAGCGGGCGGGAGACCCAGTACTTC. It is translated as CASSRGTSGRETQYF.

The chain carries TRBV19 and TRBJ2-4, with D perhaps matching TRBD1 (6 bases). Germline V gives CDR1 LNHDA, CDR2 SQIVND (reference sequence). Trimming pared 4 bases from V and 1 base from J, leaving 20 bases between. This CDR3 region has 18 residues. This chain's CDR3 is CASSNYGTGMGAKNIQYF. The CDR3 DNA reads TGTGCCAGTAGTAATTATGGTACAGGGATGGGCGCCAAAAACATTCAGTACTTC.

The V call is TRBV6-2 or TRBV6-3, the J call TRBJ2-7, with D perhaps TRBD1 (6 bases). There are 15 residues in the CDR3. Germline lookup yields CDR1 MNHEY and CDR2 SVGEGT. V gave up 5 bases and J gave up 0 bases, with 14 bases separating them. Here the CDR3 DNA reads TGTGCCAGCAGTCCTCAGGGGTTTAGCTCCTACGAGCAGTACTTC. Translated: CASSPQGFSSYEQYF.

This clonotype was counted many times. The V gene is TRBV12-3 or TRBV12-4, the J gene TRBJ2-5; no clear D gene. V was cut by 6 bases and J by 4 bases, with 9 bases left in between. CDR3 size: 12 residues. The CDR3 sequence: CASRTSGETQYF. CDR3 sequence (DNA): TGTGCCAGCAGGACTTCTGGAGAGACCCAGTACTTC.

This clonotype has a count of ten or more. The chain employs TRBV11-3 and TRBJ2-5; either TRBD1 or TRBD2 may fit D (5 bases each). The germline V gene encodes CDR1 SGHNT and CDR2 YENEEA. The CDR3 loop spans 15 amino acids. V lost 5 bases to trimming and J lost 3 bases, with 16 bases between them. CDR3 region: CASSPAGTEKETQYF. CDR3 nucleotide sequence: TGTGCCAGCAGCCCGGCCGGGACGGAGAAAGAGACCCAGTACTTC.

This clonotype was detected many times. The chain links TRBV6-2 or TRBV6-3 to TRBJ1-1, with D uncertain. The length of the CDR3 is 16 residues. Germline V CDR1 and CDR2: MNHEY, SVGEGT. The V and J ends lost 0 bases and 1 base respectively, with 12 bases between them. CDR3 DNA: TGTGCCAGCAGTTACTCGAGCGCTCCGGGGAACACTGAAGCTTTCTTT. Protein sequence: CASSYSSAPGNTEAFF.

This clonotype appeared many times. The V call is TRBV5-5, the J call TRBJ1-5; TRBD1 is a possible D gene (6 bases). Germline loops: CDR1 SGHKS, CDR2 YYEKEE (reference sequence). The CDR3 totals 14 residues. V was shortened by 4 bases and J by 3 bases, with 11 bases between the two germline ends. CDR3 residues: CASSPGQFNQPQHF. Written as DNA, the CDR3 is TGTGCCAGCAGCCCGGGACAATTCAATCAGCCCCAGCATTTT.

In this sample, this clonotype turned up many times. The chain links TRBV6-1 to TRBJ2-7; 7 bases are shared with TRBD2. CDR1 and CDR2 from the germline V gene are MNHNS and SASEGT. This CDR3 region has 13 residues. With 6 bases clipped from V and 5 bases from J, the junction kept 7 bases outside the gene matches. CDR3 protein: CASRAREEDEQYF. The CDR3 nucleotides read TGTGCCAGCAGGGCCCGGGAGGAGGACGAGCAGTACTTC.